These 15 T cell receptor beta chains share one sample of origin, sequenced in a study of cytotoxic CD8 clonotypes in ibrutinib-treated CLL. Sequenced by immunoSEQ multiplex PCR; TCRdb stores in-frame clones only, minus some. The sample holds roughly 130,000 clones, about 79% seen once. The input for sequencing was PBMCs, taken after 12 months of ibrutinib treatment. The receptors stem from a human donor with chronic lymphocytic leukemia.

J is TRBJ1-2 and V is TRBV21-1. TRBV21-1 is deemed a pseudogene. The CDR3 is 12 amino acids. The CDR3 loop is CASSAIVGGYTF. The CDR3 coding sequence is TGTGCCAGCAGTGCGATCGTTGGAGGCTACACCTTC.

V is TRBV5-1 and J is TRBJ2-3; perhaps TRBD2 as D (5 bases). In germline, CDR1 is SGHRS, CDR2 YFSETQ. This CDR3 is built from 16 residues. Trimming shortened V by 4 bases and J by 2 bases, and 17 bases separated the two germline ends. CDR3 DNA: TGCGCCAGCAGCCACGAGGGCATAATAACCACAGATACGCAGTATTTT. Protein product: CASSHEGIITTDTQYF.

The chain has TRBV27 and TRBJ1-2; TRBD1 is a possible D gene (5 bases). Germline values: CDR1 MNHEY, CDR2 SMNVEV (reference sequence). V lost 3 bases to trimming and J lost 9 bases, with 14 bases between them. The CDR3 is 13 amino acids. The CDR3 sequence is CASSLWGSESYTF. The CDR3 DNA follows: TGTGCCAGCAGTTTGTGGGGGTCGGAGAGCTACACCTTC.

J is TRBJ2-2 and V is TRBV10-1; D unresolved. CDR3 size: 13 residues. The V end was cut by 8 bases, the J end by 6 bases, with 13 bases between. CDR1 and CDR2 (germline): WNHNN, SYGVQD (reference sequence). As DNA, the CDR3 is TGCGCCAGCGGAGAGGAAGCCCCCGGGGAGCTGTTTTTT. It yields the protein CASGEEAPGELFF.

Comments on this clone: The junction differs from germline at one of its ends, possibly a read error. The chain employs TRBV7-3 and TRBJ2-5, with 7 bases fitting TRBD2. Germline values: CDR1 SGHTA, CDR2 FQGTGA. This CDR3 is built from 14 residues. The chain's CDR3 is CASSLTLAEETQYF. The CDR3 bases are TGTGCCAGCAGTTTAACCCTAGCGGAAGAGACCCAGTACTTC.

The chain recombines TRBV25-1 with TRBJ2-7; possibly TRBD1 for D (6 bases). From germline, CDR1 is MGHDK and CDR2 SYGVNS. V was pared by 0 bases and J by 4 bases, with 7 bases between. The CDR3 is made up of 13 amino acids. Here the CDR3 reads CASSEYGTYEQYF. The CDR3 DNA is TGTGCCAGCAGTGAATATGGGACATACGAGCAGTACTTC.

J is TRBJ2-2 and V is TRBV15; D gene ambiguous. CDR3 length equals 15 residues. Germline CDR1 is LNHNV and CDR2 is YYDKDF (reference sequence). The germline V and J ends were trimmed by 5 bases and 3 bases, with 13 bases remaining between them. The CDR3 loop reads CATSLSPAYTGELFF. In DNA form, the CDR3 reads TGTGCCACCAGCCTTTCCCCCGCTTACACCGGGGAGCTGTTTTTT.

V and J are TRBV5-1 and TRBJ2-3; 8 nucleotides agree with TRBD2. The CDR3 loop spans 15 amino acids. The V and J ends lost 4 bases and 5 bases, in that order; junction bases with no gene match: 9. Germline V lookup: CDR1 SGHRS, CDR2 YFSETQ. CDR3 protein: CASSLTSDWGDTQYF. In nucleotides, the CDR3 is TGCGCCAGCAGCCTGACTAGCGATTGGGGAGATACGCAGTATTTT.

The CDR3 loop reads CASSPGMGFNQPQHF. The CDR3 region has the DNA TGTGCCAGCAGCCCCGGGATGGGGTTCAATCAGCCCCAGCATTTT. This sequence joins TRBV9 and TRBJ1-5; no firm D call. Germline V gives CDR1 SGDLS, CDR2 YYNGEE. The CDR3 sequence is 15 residues long. V lost 4 bases to trimming and J lost 3 bases, with 14 bases between them.

This clone was detected only once. V gene TRBV5-1 combines with J gene TRBJ2-3; a weak D match, TRBD2 (5 bases). Germline V gives CDR1 SGHRS, CDR2 YFSETQ. This CDR3 spans 14 amino acids. The V and J ends lost 2 bases and 2 bases respectively, with 9 bases between them. The CDR3 nucleotides read TGCGCCAGCAGCTTTTACGGGAACACAGATACGCAGTATTTT. Residues: CASSFYGNTDTQYF.

This chain links TRBV5-6 with TRBJ2-2; no clear D gene. The CDR3 spans 13 residues. Germline CDR1 and CDR2: SGHDT and YYEEEE. Trimming removed 1 base at V and 3 bases at J, with 4 bases between. The CDR3 DNA sequence: TGTGCCAGCAGCTTGAGGCACACCGGGGAGCTGTTTTTT. Its protein product is CASSLRHTGELFF.

This clone was seen a handful of times. This chain uses TRBV7-2 with TRBJ1-2, with D unclear. The V gene lost 1 base and the J gene lost 3 bases, with 9 bases spanning the gap. Germline V gene data show CDR1 as SGHTA and CDR2 as FQGNSA. The CDR3 has 14 residues. The CDR3 loop is CASSLGTADYGYTF. CDR3 sequence (DNA): TGTGCCAGCAGCTTAGGAACGGCCGACTATGGCTACACCTTC.

This clone was detected a few times. J is TRBJ1-1 and V is TRBV7-9; possibly TRBD1 for D (6 bases). Germline V gene sequence: CDR1 SEHNR, CDR2 FQNEAQ (reference sequence). This CDR3 has 15 amino acids. Deletions cut 7 bases from V and 5 bases from J, with 20 bases between. CDR3 DNA: TGTGCCAGCATCCAATGGCGGGGGGCTCGGACTGAAGCTTTCTTT. As protein: CASIQWRGARTEAFF.

The rearrangement links TRBV4-1 to TRBJ1-4; D unresolved. The ends were cut back, 3 bases at V and 0 bases at J, with 20 bases in the middle. This CDR3 is 19 amino acids long. The germline gives CDR1 MGHRA, CDR2 YSYEKL. The CDR3 coding sequence is TGCGCCAGCAGCCACGGAAATCGAGTCTCTTCTGCAACTAATGAAAAACTGTTTTTT. Amino acids: CASSHGNRVSSATNEKLFF.

The chain recombines TRBV9 with TRBJ1-2, with D possibly TRBD1 on 5 matching bases. CDR3 length equals 14 residues. Germline V lookup: CDR1 SGDLS, CDR2 YYNGEE. The V gene lost 3 bases and the J gene lost 5 bases, with 14 bases spanning the gap. The CDR3, as DNA: TGTGCCAGCAGCGCCAGGGTCGATTTATATGGCTACACCTTC. It translates to CASSARVDLYGYTF.